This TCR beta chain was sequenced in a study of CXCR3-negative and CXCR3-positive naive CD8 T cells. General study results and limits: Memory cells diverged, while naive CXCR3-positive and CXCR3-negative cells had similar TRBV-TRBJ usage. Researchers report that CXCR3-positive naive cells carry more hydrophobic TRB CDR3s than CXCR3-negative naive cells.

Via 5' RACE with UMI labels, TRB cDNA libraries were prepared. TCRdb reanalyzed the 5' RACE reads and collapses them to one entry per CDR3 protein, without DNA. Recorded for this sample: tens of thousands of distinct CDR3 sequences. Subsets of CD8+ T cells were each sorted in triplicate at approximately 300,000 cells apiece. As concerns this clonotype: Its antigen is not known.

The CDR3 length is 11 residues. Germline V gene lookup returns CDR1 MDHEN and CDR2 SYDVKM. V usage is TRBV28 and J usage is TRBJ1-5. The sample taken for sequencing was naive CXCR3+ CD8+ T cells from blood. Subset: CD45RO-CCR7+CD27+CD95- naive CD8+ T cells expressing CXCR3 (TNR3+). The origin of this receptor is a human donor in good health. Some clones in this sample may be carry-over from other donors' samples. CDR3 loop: CASSFDQPQHF.